This passage covers 19 T cell receptor beta chains from one sample sequenced in a study of cytomegalovirus exposure and HLA in healthy donors. Amplification used 60 Vbeta primers and 13 Jbeta primers. Generated by immunoSEQ multiplex PCR, the TCRdb table keeps only in-frame clones and is missing some. The sample lists under 250,000 clones, 70% to 90% occurring once. The sample taken for sequencing was PBMCs. These receptors were taken from a woman aged 60 to 75 in good health and CMV-seropositive.

This clone was observed a handful of times. This rearrangement joins TRBV5-6 to TRBJ2-1; D may be TRBD1 (8 bases). The V end was cut by 2 bases, the J end by 12 bases, with 12 bases between. The germline CDR1 and CDR2 sequences are SGHDT and YYEEEE. CDR3 size: 12 residues. Here the CDR3 DNA reads TGTGCCAGCAGCTTCAACAGGGGGGGGCAGTTCTTC. Protein sequence: CASSFNRGGQFF. Full variable domain (outside the CDR3, taken from reference TRBV5-6 and TRBJ2-1): DAGVTQSPTHLIKTRGQQVTLRCSPKSGHDTVSWYQQALGQGPQFIFQYYEEEERQRGNFPDRFSGHQFPNYSSELNVNALLLGDSALYLCASSFNRGGQFFGPGTRLTVL.

The chain uses TRBV6-6 and TRBJ1-4; D is unclear. Looked up from germline, CDR1 is MNHNY and CDR2 is SVGAGI (reference sequence). This CDR3 is built from 14 residues. The ends were cut back, 0 bases at V and 7 bases at J, with 9 bases in the middle. Here the CDR3 reads CASSYSVWSEKLFF. CDR3 in DNA: TGTGCCAGCAGTTACTCGGTCTGGAGTGAAAAACTGTTTTTT.

The chain joins TRBV11-2 to TRBJ1-1, with D perhaps matching TRBD1 (5 bases). Per the germline V gene, CDR1 is SGHAT and CDR2 is FQNNGV. The CDR3 sequence is 13 residues long. Trimming stripped 3 bases from V and 11 bases from J, with 16 bases between. CDR3 residues: CASSLVVWGGAFF. CDR3 in DNA: TGTGCCAGCAGCTTGGTTGTTTGGGGGGGGGCTTTCTTT.

V and J are TRBV27 and TRBJ2-7; D remains unclear. V dropped 4 bases and J dropped 6 bases, with 13 bases sitting between them. Per the germline V gene, CDR1 is MNHEY and CDR2 is SMNVEV (reference sequence). The CDR3 runs 13 residues. The CDR3, as DNA: TGTGCCAGCAGTTCTTATCCCCCTCTCGAGCAGTACTTC. Amino acid sequence: CASSSYPPLEQYF.

The CDR3 sequence is CASSGDRVNTGELFF. The CDR3 DNA reads as TGTGCCAGCAGCGGTGACAGGGTCAACACCGGGGAGCTGTTTTTT. The chain combines TRBV5-6 with TRBJ2-2; TRBD1 matches at 7 bases. From germline, CDR1 is SGHDT and CDR2 YYEEEE. This CDR3 is 15 amino acids long. With V trimmed by 4 bases and J by 2 bases, 5 bases remained unmatched.

The gene calls are TRBV6-6 and TRBJ1-1; D is unclear. The CDR3 contains 12 residues. CDR1 is MNHNY, CDR2 SVGAGI, per germline (reference sequence). V gave up 6 bases and J gave up 2 bases, with 7 bases separating them. The CDR3 DNA reads TGTGCCAGCAGGTCACTTAACACTGAAGCTTTCTTT. It encodes CASRSLNTEAFF.

V gene TRBV19 combines with J gene TRBJ2-2; the match to TRBD2 covers 13 bases. The CDR3 is 16 amino acids. Germline V lookup: CDR1 LNHDA, CDR2 SQIVND (reference sequence). Trimming cost V 5 bases and J 6 bases; bases outside gene matches: 6. In DNA form, the CDR3 reads TGTGCCAGTAGTGTTGGGACTAGCGGGACCTCCGGGGAGCTGTTTTTT. Translating gives CASSVGTSGTSGELFF.

The J gene is TRBJ2-1, the V gene TRBV25-1; 7 bases agree with TRBD1. Trimming cost V 10 bases and J 5 bases; bases outside gene matches: 20. Germline CDR1 MGHDK, CDR2 SYGVNS. This CDR3 contains 17 residues. The CDR3 protein is CANHTGDNTFTNNEQFF. The CDR3 nucleotides read TGTGCCAACCATACAGGGGACAACACATTTACAAACAATGAGCAGTTCTTC.

This clone was counted a few times. The chain uses TRBV5-1 and TRBJ2-5, with 8 positions matching TRBD1. V lost 3 bases and J lost 5; bases outside the gene matches: 6. Germline V lookup: CDR1 SGHRS, CDR2 YFSETQ. This CDR3 spans 14 amino acids. As DNA, the CDR3 is TGCGCCAGCAGCTCGGACAGGGTCGATGAGACCCAGTACTTC. The encoded protein is CASSSDRVDETQYF.

The J gene is TRBJ2-1, the V gene TRBV27; D might be TRBD1 (5 bases). CDR1 is MNHEY and CDR2 is SMNVEV in the germline V gene (reference sequence). The V gene lost 7 bases and the J gene lost 7 bases, with 20 bases spanning the gap. This CDR3 contains 15 residues. The CDR3 sequence is CASTQGTAQVNEQFF. The CDR3 DNA is TGTGCCAGCACCCAGGGAACAGCCCAGGTAAATGAGCAGTTCTTC.

The rearrangement links TRBV4-1 to TRBJ2-7; 7 positions match TRBD1. Germline assignment: CDR1 MGHRA and CDR2 YSYEKL. This CDR3 has 14 amino acids. Unmatched junction bases numbered 8, after V lost 4 bases and J lost 5 bases. The CDR3 region is CASSLRDSTHEQYF. The DNA of the CDR3 is TGCGCCAGCAGCCTCCGGGACAGCACGCACGAGCAGTACTTC.

The gene calls are TRBV4-2 and TRBJ1-2, with a possible D match to TRBD1 (6 bases). V lost 1 base and J 4 bases, leaving 10 bases between the germline ends. Germline V gives CDR1 LGHNA, CDR2 YNFKEQ. The CDR3 is 14 amino acids. This chain's CDR3 is CASSQGTGPYGYTF. CDR3 nucleotide sequence: TGTGCCAGCAGCCAAGGCACAGGGCCCTATGGCTACACCTTC.

The chain carries TRBV29-1 and TRBJ1-1, with 8 bases aligning to TRBD1. V gave up 1 base and J gave up 0 bases; unmatched junction bases: 7. This CDR3 has 16 amino acids. Looked up from germline, CDR1 is SQVTM and CDR2 is ANQGSEA. Here the CDR3 reads CSVEGETGALNTEAFF. DNA for the CDR3: TGCAGCGTTGAAGGAGAGACAGGGGCCCTGAACACTGAAGCTTTCTTT.

Notes on this clone: One end of the junction is discordant with germline, which a read error may explain. For the CDR3, the DNA is TGTGCCAGCGGTTACTCTACCGGGACAGGCTACGAGCAGTACTTC. It is translated as CASGYSTGTGYEQYF. The gene calls are TRBV6-5 and TRBJ2-7, with TRBD1 matching 8 bases. The germline gives CDR1 MNHEY, CDR2 SVGAGI. CDR3 length: 15 residues.

The chain couples TRBV7-4 to TRBJ2-1, with TRBD2 identical over 8 bases. J was trimmed by 6 bases and V by 1 base; bases with no gene match: 20. The CDR3 covers 20 residues. Germline-derived CDR1 and CDR2 are SGHVT and SQSDAQ. The CDR3 DNA reads TGTGCCAGCAGCTTAGAAGGTAGCGGGACCCCCTCGATACAGGGCAATGAGCAGTTCTTC. As protein: CASSLEGSGTPSIQGNEQFF.

CDR3: CASSETVDQPQHF. The DNA for the CDR3 is TGTGCCAGCAGTGAAACGGTTGATCAGCCCCAGCATTTT. This sequence joins TRBV2 and TRBJ1-5; D ambiguous. V was cut by 2 bases and J by 5 bases, with 7 bases left in between. CDR1 is SNHLY, CDR2 FYNNEI, per germline. The CDR3 runs to 13 residues.

The genes are TRBV29-1 and TRBJ2-5, with D maybe TRBD2 (7 bases). Deletions cut 8 bases from V and 5 bases from J, with 21 bases between. This CDR3 contains 14 residues. Germline V gene data show CDR1 as SQVTM and CDR2 as ANQGSEA. The CDR3 DNA reads TGCAGCCATCGGGGGAGGGGGATTCGGGAGACCCAGTACTTC. Translated: CSHRGRGIRETQYF.

The chain recombines TRBV7-9 with TRBJ2-3; perhaps TRBD1 as D (5 bases). The germline V and J ends were trimmed by 2 bases and 4 bases, with 7 bases remaining between them. The CDR3 has 13 amino acids. CDR1 and CDR2 (germline): SEHNR, FQNEAQ (reference sequence). The CDR3 region has the DNA TGTGCCAGCAGCTTACCAGGGCCAGATACGCAGTATTTT. This gives the protein CASSLPGPDTQYF.

The CDR3 loop is CATRDHTSEGIAKNIQYF. The CDR3 nucleotides are TGTGCCACCAGAGATCATACTAGCGAGGGGATAGCCAAAAACATTCAGTACTTC. This sequence joins TRBV15 and TRBJ2-4, with 7 bases fitting TRBD2. Germline trimming cut 6 bases from V and 0 bases from J; bases unmatched to any gene: 14. This CDR3 contains 18 residues. The germline V gene encodes CDR1 LNHNV and CDR2 YYDKDF (reference sequence). The complete variable domain, with remaining parts taken from reference TRBV15 and TRBJ2-4, reads DAMVIQNPRYQVTQFGKPVTLSCSQTLNHNVMYWYQQKSSQAPKLLFHYYDKDFNNEADTPDNFQSRRPNTSFCFLDIRSPGLGDTAMYLCATRDHTSEGIAKNIQYFGAGTRLSVL.